Listed here are 16 T cell receptor beta chains from one sample, sequenced in a study of graft-versus-host responses after intestinal transplantation (dated by TCRdb to the early 2020s). The library was produced with the immunoSEQ multiplex PCR assay. Drawn from immuneACCESS, this table holds only the in-frame rearrangements with V and J called that TCRdb kept. Clones are partly lost; checked studies trace under half to an unresolved V gene and leave the rest unexplained. The sample includes about 120,000 clones, with around 92% observed a single time. The biggest ten clones account for approximately 1.2% of the sample. According to the study, the label for this sample's time point signals: cells obtained before transplantation from donor or recipient. For these TCRs, the target antigens are not known. The source was unstimulated CD8+ T cells sorted from spleen or lymph node cells, collected before transplant. The receptors were gathered from a human donor who was the organ donor for an intestinal transplant.

J is TRBJ2-7 and V is TRBV6-1; D is uncertain. The germline V and J ends were trimmed by 0 bases and 3 bases, with 9 bases remaining between them. This CDR3 comprises 14 residues. Germline CDR1 and CDR2: MNHNS and SASEGT. The CDR3 region has the DNA TGTGCCAGCAGTGAAGCGGGCTTCTACTACGAGCAGTACTTC. It codes for CASSEAGFYYEQYF.

The chain carries TRBV28 and TRBJ1-5, with TRBD1 as a possible D gene (5 bases). The length of the CDR3 is 12 residues. The germline gives CDR1 MDHEN, CDR2 SYDVKM. V lost 10 bases, J lost 9 bases, and 16 bases lay in between. The CDR3 region is CATRDDGAPQHF. The CDR3 DNA is TGTGCCACCCGGGACGATGGGGCGCCCCAGCATTTT. The entire variable domain, with the rest obtained from reference TRBV28 and TRBJ1-5, is as follows: DVKVTQSSRYLVKRTGEKVFLECVQDMDHENMFWYRQDPGLGLRLIYFSYDVKMKEKGDIPEGYSVSREKKERFSLILESASTNQTSMYLCATRDDGAPQHFGDGTRLSIL.

This chain uses TRBV29-1 with TRBJ1-2; no firm D call. Trimming removed 4 bases from V and 3 bases from J, with 15 bases in between. CDR1 is SQVTM, CDR2 ANQGSEA, per germline. The CDR3 sequence is 14 residues long. CDR3 sequence: CSVGLPNEDYGYTF. In nucleotides, the CDR3 is TGCAGCGTTGGTCTCCCAAACGAAGACTATGGCTACACCTTC.

The chain has TRBV7-6 and TRBJ2-7; D gene ambiguous. CDR1 and CDR2 from the germline V gene are SGHVS and FNYEAQ. The germline V and J ends were trimmed by 5 bases and 2 bases, with 13 bases remaining between them. This CDR3 spans 14 amino acids. CDR3 sequence reads: CASSPLGPTYEQYF. CDR3 bases: TGTGCCAGCAGCCCCTTAGGACCGACCTACGAGCAGTACTTC.

The rearrangement links TRBV5-6 to TRBJ1-1; unclear D gene. Germline V gene data show CDR1 as SGHDT and CDR2 as YYEEEE. The CDR3 covers 13 residues. With 2 bases removed from V and 3 bases from J, the gap between germline ends came to 8 bases. The CDR3 nucleotides read TGTGCCAGCAGCTTCGCAGACTACACTGAAGCTTTCTTT. Its translation is CASSFADYTEAFF.

V usage is TRBV5-5 and J usage is TRBJ2-1, with 9 bases lining up with TRBD2. The CDR3 is 19 residues long. With V trimmed by 1 base and J by 2 bases, 13 bases remained unmatched. Germline CDR1 reads SGHKS; CDR2 reads YYEKEE (reference sequence). CDR3: CASSLYGGRAHETYNEQFF. The DNA for the CDR3 is TGTGCCAGCAGCTTGTATGGCGGGAGGGCCCATGAAACCTACAATGAGCAGTTCTTC.

In this sample, this clone turned up once. The gene calls are TRBV7-8 and TRBJ1-5; TRBD1 agrees at 8 bases. This CDR3 contains 15 residues. V dropped 4 bases and J dropped 5; count of bases not matched to a gene: 7. The V gene's germline CDR1 is SGHVS and CDR2 FQNEAQ. The CDR3 DNA follows: TGTGCCAGCAGCTCATGGACAGGGTATTATCAGCCCCAGCATTTT. Translated: CASSSWTGYYQPQHF.

The genes are TRBV6-6 and TRBJ2-7; D call uncertain. The ends were cut back, 6 bases at V and 0 bases at J, with 12 bases in the middle. This CDR3 has 14 amino acids. Germline loops: CDR1 MNHNY, CDR2 SVGAGI (reference sequence). CDR3 residues: CASRDRPSSYEQYF. The CDR3, as DNA: TGTGCCAGCAGGGACCGCCCGAGCTCCTACGAGCAGTACTTC.

V usage is TRBV30 and J usage is TRBJ2-7, with D perhaps assigned TRBD1 or TRBD2 (5 bases each). Per the germline V gene, CDR1 is GTSNPN and CDR2 is SVGIG (reference sequence). This CDR3 comprises 11 residues. V lost 2 bases and J 6 bases, leaving 8 bases between the germline ends. CDR3 nucleotide sequence: TGTGCCTGGAGTAACGGGGCCGAGCAGTACTTC. Translation: CAWSNGAEQYF.

The V gene is TRBV7-6, the J gene TRBJ2-1; 10 nucleotides line up with TRBD2. The V gene's germline CDR1 is SGHVS and CDR2 FNYEAQ. V shed 4 bases, J shed 9 bases, and the junction held 9 bases outside the gene matches. CDR3 size: 15 residues. Written as DNA, the CDR3 is TGTGCCAGCAGCTATATAGCGGGAGGCCTCAGTGAGCAGTTCTTC. Translated, it gives CASSYIAGGLSEQFF.

The chain links TRBV27 to TRBJ1-6; weak D call: TRBD1 (5 bases). V was clipped by 6 bases and J by 9 bases, with 12 bases between them. The CDR3 has 13 amino acids. CDR1 MNHEY and CDR2 SMNVEV come from the germline V gene (reference sequence). CDR3 region: CASSSYGGSPLHF. CDR3 bases: TGTGCCAGCAGCTCCTACGGGGGTTCACCCCTCCACTTT.

This clone was seen once. CDR3 nucleotide sequence: TGTGCCAGCAGTTTACCTGACAGGATCCACTACGAGCAGTACTTC. Translating gives CASSLPDRIHYEQYF. The chain uses TRBV27 and TRBJ2-7, with D perhaps TRBD1 (6 bases). Trimming took 2 bases from V and 3 from J, leaving 14 bases between them. The germline gives CDR1 MNHEY, CDR2 SMNVEV (reference sequence). The CDR3 is made up of 15 amino acids.

The chain joins TRBV27 to TRBJ1-1; weak D call: TRBD1 (6 bases). Germline CDR1 is MNHEY and CDR2 is SMNVEV (reference sequence). The CDR3 runs to 13 residues. V was clipped by 2 bases and J by 6 bases, with 10 bases between them. The CDR3 DNA sequence: TGTGCCAGCAGTTTAATAGGGGGGGCTGAAGCTTTCTTT. Translation: CASSLIGGAEAFF.

J is TRBJ2-5 and V is TRBV27; 9 bases are a match to TRBD2. Germline loops: CDR1 MNHEY, CDR2 SMNVEV (reference sequence). The V and J ends lost 1 base and 5 bases, in that order; junction bases with no gene match: 5. The CDR3 extends over 15 amino acids. CDR3: CASSLFSGSGETQYF. The CDR3 bases are TGTGCCAGCAGTTTATTTAGCGGGAGCGGGGAGACCCAGTACTTC.

The chain couples TRBV7-9 to TRBJ1-4; D is unresolved. The CDR3 runs 15 residues. Germline CDR1 is SEHNR and CDR2 is FQNEAQ (reference sequence). The ends were cut back, 4 bases at V and 1 base at J, with 10 bases in the middle. The CDR3 spells CASSSTPVTNEKLFF. The CDR3, as DNA: TGTGCCAGCAGCTCAACCCCAGTAACTAATGAAAAACTGTTTTTT.

This sequence joins TRBV7-9 and TRBJ1-5; no firm D call. Trimming took off 5 bases at V and 4 bases at J, with 12 bases between the two ends. Germline values: CDR1 SEHNR, CDR2 FQNEAQ (reference sequence). CDR3 length: 14 amino acids. This chain's CDR3 is CASSTVRGNQPQHF. The CDR3 nucleotides read TGTGCCAGCAGCACCGTACGTGGGAATCAGCCCCAGCATTTT.